These 15 T cell receptor beta chains were sequenced from one sample in a study of blood T cell repertoires in COVID-19. The repertoire was sequenced with immunoSEQ multiplex PCR; TCRdb's copy has only in-frame clones and lacks some. The sample lists under 300,000 clones; under 85% were seen once. Sample: peripheral blood. These receptors all stem from a human donor in a cohort sampled during active COVID-19.

The V and J genes are TRBV7-9 and TRBJ2-7; 14 bases are shared with TRBD2. Germline CDR1 and CDR2: SEHNR and FQNEAQ (reference sequence). CDR3 size: 18 residues. With 4 bases clipped from V and 0 bases from J, the junction kept 8 bases outside the gene matches. CDR3 DNA: TGTGCCAGCAGCTCCCGGACTAGCGGGGGGTCGAGCTCCTACGAGCAGTACTTC. Translating it yields CASSSRTSGGSSSYEQYF.

The V and J genes are TRBV27 and TRBJ1-2; 7 nucleotides line up with TRBD1. The CDR3 contains 15 residues. Germline values: CDR1 MNHEY, CDR2 SMNVEV (reference sequence). The trim removed 6 bases at V and 2 bases at J, leaving 9 bases unmatched. The CDR3: CASRPQGTVNYGYTF. For the CDR3, the DNA is TGTGCCAGCAGACCCCAAGGGACAGTCAACTATGGCTACACCTTC.

The rearrangement joins TRBV18 to TRBJ1-5; possibly TRBD1 for D (5 bases). Looked up from germline, CDR1 is KGHSH and CDR2 is LQKENI. V was shortened by 2 bases and J by 2 bases, with 16 bases between the two germline ends. The CDR3 is made up of 17 amino acids. CDR3 amino acids: CASSPNLLQGGNQPQHF. CDR3 nucleotides: TGTGCCAGCTCACCAAATCTTCTGCAGGGTGGCAATCAGCCCCAGCATTTT. Full variable domain (outside the CDR3, taken from reference TRBV18 and TRBJ1-5): NAGVMQNPRHLVRRRGQEARLRCSPMKGHSHVYWYRQLPEEGLKFMVYLQKENIIDESGMPKERFSAEFPKEGPSILRIQQVVRGDSAAYFCASSPNLLQGGNQPQHFGDGTRLSIL.

A few counts support this clone. This rearrangement joins TRBV6-5 to TRBJ2-7, with D perhaps TRBD2 (6 bases). The CDR3 runs to 16 residues. Germline V CDR1 and CDR2: MNHEY, SVGAGI. V shed 0 bases and J shed 1 base, with 13 bases lying between them. CDR3 protein: CASSYSPTLASYEQYF. The CDR3 bases are TGTGCCAGCAGTTACTCTCCCACCCTAGCGTCCTACGAGCAGTACTTC.

The V gene is TRBV29-1, the J gene TRBJ2-3, with 11 nucleotides matching TRBD1. The V and J ends lost 5 bases and 3 bases, in that order; junction bases with no gene match: 4. Germline assignment: CDR1 SQVTM and CDR2 ANQGSEA. CDR3 length: 14 amino acids. The CDR3 nucleotides read TGCAGCGTTACGGACAGGGGGCGAACAGATACGCAGTATTTT. Translation gives CSVTDRGRTDTQYF.

J is TRBJ2-5 and V is TRBV11-2, with a weak D call TRBD2 (5 bases). The CDR3 is made up of 12 amino acids. V gave up 8 bases and J gave up 5 bases, with 12 bases separating them. Germline values: CDR1 SGHAT, CDR2 FQNNGV. The CDR3 sequence is CASYCPGETQYF. The CDR3, as DNA: TGTGCCAGCTATTGCCCGGGGGAGACCCAGTACTTC.

This clone was seen once. This chain uses TRBV11-2 with TRBJ2-7, with D possibly matching TRBD2 (7 bases). The CDR3 has 15 residues. Germline lookup yields CDR1 SGHAT and CDR2 FQNNGV. Trimming pared 0 bases from V and 3 bases from J, leaving 12 bases between. DNA for the CDR3: TGTGCCAGCAGCTTAGAACCGGGGGGCGTCTACGAGCAGTACTTC. Protein: CASSLEPGGVYEQYF.

J is TRBJ2-1 and V is TRBV25-1; TRBD2 matches 7 bases. CDR1 and CDR2 (germline): MGHDK, SYGVNS. This CDR3 contains 18 residues. V lost 5 bases, J lost 8 bases, and 21 bases stayed unmatched. The CDR3 here is CASSPTQYRAGVMYEQFF. CDR3 coding DNA: TGTGCCAGCAGTCCTACCCAGTATAGGGCGGGAGTCATGTATGAGCAGTTCTTC. Using reference TRBV25-1 and TRBJ2-1 for the parts outside the CDR3, the full variable domain is EADIYQTPRYLVIGTGKKITLECSQTMGHDKMYWYQQDPGMELHLIHYSYGVNSTEKGDLSSESTVSRIRTEHFPLTLESARPSHTSQYLCASSPTQYRAGVMYEQFFGPGTRLTVL.

Note on this clone: The junction does not match germline at one end; this may be a read error. The DNA for the CDR3 is TGTGCCAGCAGCCTAGCGGGAGATAGCACAGATACGCAGTATTTT. Its protein is CASSLAGDSTDTQYF. The chain uses TRBV7-2 and TRBJ2-3, with 10 bases matching TRBD2. CDR1 SGHTA and CDR2 FQGNSA come from the germline V gene. This CDR3 comprises 15 residues.

This chain uses TRBV7-3 with TRBJ1-1; TRBD1 might be the D (5 bases). Per germline, CDR1 SGHTA and CDR2 FQGTGA. V shed 3 bases and J shed 1 base, with 6 bases lying between them. This CDR3 comprises 13 residues. For the CDR3, the DNA is TGTGCCAGCAGCTTCACAGGGAACACTGAAGCTTTCTTT. Translated, it gives CASSFTGNTEAFF.

V gene TRBV13 combines with J gene TRBJ1-2; 7 positions agree with TRBD1. The CDR3 extends over 15 amino acids. V lost 5 bases to trimming and J lost 3 bases; unmatched junction nucleotides: 9. CDR1 PRHDT and CDR2 FYEKMQ come from the germline V gene (reference sequence). CDR3 in DNA: TGTGCCAGCAGCCCGCGCCACACAGGGGACTATGGCTACACCTTC. It encodes CASSPRHTGDYGYTF. Together with reference TRBV13 and TRBJ1-2, the CDR3 gives the full variable domain: AAGVIQSPRHLIKEKRETATLKCYPIPRHDTVYWYQQGPGQDPQFLISFYEKMQSDKGSIPDRFSAQQFSDYHSELNMSSLELGDSALYFCASSPRHTGDYGYTFGSGTRLTVV.

The chain combines TRBV11-2 with TRBJ2-7; D ambiguous. This CDR3 is 16 amino acids long. Trimming shortened V by 2 bases and J by 6 bases, and 20 bases separated the two germline ends. Germline CDR1 SGHAT, CDR2 FQNNGV. The CDR3 sequence is CASSLFEVAGYGEQYF. The CDR3 nucleotides read TGTGCCAGCAGCTTATTCGAGGTAGCTGGCTACGGCGAGCAGTACTTC.

The rearrangement links TRBV6-5 to TRBJ2-5; a weak D match, TRBD2 (6 bases). This CDR3 is built from 14 residues. Germline-derived CDR1 and CDR2 are MNHEY and SVGAGI. Trimming shortened V by 7 bases and J by 5 bases, and 17 bases separated the two germline ends. CDR3 in amino acids: CASNSGGSLETQYF. As DNA, the CDR3 is TGTGCCAGCAACTCCGGGGGAAGTCTGGAGACCCAGTACTTC.

The DNA of the CDR3 is TGCGCCAGCAGTGATGGAGCGGGTGCGAGCTCCTACGAGCAGTACTTC. Protein sequence: CASSDGAGASSYEQYF. J is TRBJ2-7 and V is TRBV10-1; weak D call: TRBD2 (6 bases). The CDR3 extends over 16 amino acids. The germline V gene has CDR1 WNHNN and CDR2 SYGVQD (reference sequence). Trimming removed 3 bases at V and 0 bases at J, with 15 bases between.

This clone was counted once. The V gene is TRBV9, the J gene TRBJ2-3; D remains unclear. The CDR3 runs 14 residues. Trimming shortened V by 0 bases and J by 2 bases, and 7 bases separated the two germline ends. Germline loops: CDR1 SGDLS, CDR2 YYNGEE. The CDR3 sequence: CASSVGLVTDTQYF. The CDR3 bases are TGTGCCAGCAGCGTAGGGCTCGTCACAGATACGCAGTATTTT.